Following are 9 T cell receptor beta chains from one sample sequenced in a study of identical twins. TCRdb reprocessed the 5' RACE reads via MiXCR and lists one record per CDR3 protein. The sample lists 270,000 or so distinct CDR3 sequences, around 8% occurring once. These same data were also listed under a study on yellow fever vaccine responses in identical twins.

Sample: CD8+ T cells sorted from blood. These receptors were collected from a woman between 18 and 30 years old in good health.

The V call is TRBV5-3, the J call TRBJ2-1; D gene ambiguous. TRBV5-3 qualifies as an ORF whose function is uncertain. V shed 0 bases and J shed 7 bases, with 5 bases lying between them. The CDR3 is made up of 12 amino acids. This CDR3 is CARSLGQNEQFF. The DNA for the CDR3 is TGTGCCAGAAGCTTGGGGCAGAATGAGCAGTTCTTC.

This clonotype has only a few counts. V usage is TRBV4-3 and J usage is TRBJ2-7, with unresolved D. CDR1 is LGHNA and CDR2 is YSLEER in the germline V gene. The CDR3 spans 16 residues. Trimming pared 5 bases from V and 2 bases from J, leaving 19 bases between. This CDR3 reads CASSSTNEGMTYEQYF. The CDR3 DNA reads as TGCGCCAGCAGCTCTACTAATGAAGGGATGACCTACGAGCAGTACTTC.

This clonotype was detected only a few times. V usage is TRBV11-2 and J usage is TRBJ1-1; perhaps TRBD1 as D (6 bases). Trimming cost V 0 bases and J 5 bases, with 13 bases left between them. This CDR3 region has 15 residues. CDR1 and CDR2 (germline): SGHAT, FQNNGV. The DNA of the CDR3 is TGTGCCAGCAGCTTAGATCTGGGCAGGGGTACTGAAGCTTTCTTT. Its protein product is CASSLDLGRGTEAFF.

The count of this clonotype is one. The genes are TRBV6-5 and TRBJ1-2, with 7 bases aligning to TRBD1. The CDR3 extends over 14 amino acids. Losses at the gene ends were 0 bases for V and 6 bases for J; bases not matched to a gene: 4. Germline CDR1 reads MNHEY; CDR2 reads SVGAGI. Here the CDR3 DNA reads TGTGCCAGCAGTTACTCCCAGGGGGTCGATGGCTACACCTTC. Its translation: CASSYSQGVDGYTF.

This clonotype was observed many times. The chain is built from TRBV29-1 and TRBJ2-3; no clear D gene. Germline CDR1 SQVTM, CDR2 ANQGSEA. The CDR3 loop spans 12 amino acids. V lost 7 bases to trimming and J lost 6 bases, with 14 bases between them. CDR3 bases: TGCAGCGCCATAGGCAACTTTGATACGCAGTATTTT. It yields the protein CSAIGNFDTQYF.

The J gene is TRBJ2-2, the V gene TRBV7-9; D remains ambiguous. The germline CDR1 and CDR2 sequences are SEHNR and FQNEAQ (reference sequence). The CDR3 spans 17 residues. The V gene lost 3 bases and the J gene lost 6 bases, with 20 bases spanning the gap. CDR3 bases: TGTGCCAGCAGCTTTGTTCCAGGAGAAGTTGAGTCCGGGGAGCTGTTTTTT. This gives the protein CASSFVPGEVESGELFF.

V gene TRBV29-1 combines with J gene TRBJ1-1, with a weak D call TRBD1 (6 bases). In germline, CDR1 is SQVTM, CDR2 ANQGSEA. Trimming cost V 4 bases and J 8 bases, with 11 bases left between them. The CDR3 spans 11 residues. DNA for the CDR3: TGCAGCGTTGGGGACATAGAAGAAGCTTTCTTT. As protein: CSVGDIEEAFF.

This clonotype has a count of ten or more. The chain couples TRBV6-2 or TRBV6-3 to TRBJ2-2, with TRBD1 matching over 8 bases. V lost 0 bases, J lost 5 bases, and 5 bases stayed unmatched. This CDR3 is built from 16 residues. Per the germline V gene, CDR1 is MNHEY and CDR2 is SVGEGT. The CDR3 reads CASSYSSGTGTGELFF. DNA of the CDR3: TGTGCCAGCAGTTACTCCTCCGGGACAGGTACCGGGGAGCTGTTTTTT.

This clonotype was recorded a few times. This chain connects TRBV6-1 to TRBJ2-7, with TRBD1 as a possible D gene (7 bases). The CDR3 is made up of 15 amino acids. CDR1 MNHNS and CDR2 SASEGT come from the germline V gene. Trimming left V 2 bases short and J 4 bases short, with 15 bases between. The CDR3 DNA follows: TGTGCCAGCAGTGAACGCGGGACAGTATTTTACGAGCAGTACTTC. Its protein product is CASSERGTVFYEQYF.